The 27 T cell receptor beta chains given below trace back to one sample, sequenced in a study of CD8+CD57+ T cells in acquired aplastic anemia. Genomic DNA served as template for TCR beta VDJ and CDR3 profiling. Using its own MiXCR run on the reads, TCRdb lists one record per CDR3 protein. The sample lists fewer than 200,000 distinct CDR3 sequences; approximately 52% were seen once. An expansion of CD8+CD57+ cells by flow cytometry had been shown in patients chosen for sequencing. Specimen: sorted CD4+, CD8+, or CD8+CD57+ T cells (not recorded which) from PBMCs. The receptor set was obtained from a human donor with aplastic anemia.

This clonotype came up many times. V gene TRBV7-2 combines with J gene TRBJ1-2; 8 bases are a match to TRBD1. Germline lookup yields CDR1 SGHTA and CDR2 FQGNSA. The CDR3 loop spans 14 amino acids. V trimming: 5 bases; J trimming: 3 bases; junction bases outside the gene matches: 5. CDR3 loop: CASSPTTGDYGYTF. DNA for the CDR3: TGTGCCAGCAGCCCCACGACAGGGGACTATGGCTACACCTTC.

This clonotype has more than one count but fewer than ten. The chain combines TRBV14 with TRBJ2-5; TRBD1 is a possible D gene (6 bases). V lost 1 base and J lost 4, with 16 bases in between. Per the germline V gene, CDR1 is SGHDN and CDR2 is FVKESK. CDR3 length: 16 residues. The CDR3 DNA follows: TGTGCCAGCAGCCAAGGGGACAAAGCCTTCGGAGAGACCCAGTACTTC. This codes for CASSQGDKAFGETQYF.

This clonotype was seen ten or more times. V and J are TRBV19 and TRBJ2-2, with 8 bases lining up with TRBD2. Germline-derived CDR1 and CDR2 are LNHDA and SQIVND (reference sequence). Trimming cost V 5 bases and J 6 bases; bases outside gene matches: 11. The CDR3 loop spans 16 amino acids. The CDR3: CASSPQGAGAPGELFF. The CDR3, as DNA: TGTGCCAGTAGTCCTCAGGGAGCGGGAGCCCCCGGGGAGCTGTTTTTT.

This chain uses TRBV29-1 with TRBJ1-1; 8 bases agree with TRBD1. The CDR3 loop spans 15 amino acids. Germline V gives CDR1 SQVTM, CDR2 ANQGSEA. V trimming: 3 bases; J trimming: 7 bases; junction bases outside the gene matches: 13. CDR3 DNA sequence: TGCAGCGTTGACTCCTGGGGGACAGGAACCTATGAAGCTTTCTTT. This encodes CSVDSWGTGTYEAFF.

This clonotype was found many times. The chain employs TRBV7-2 and TRBJ2-3; no definite D call. CDR1 is SGHTA and CDR2 is FQGNSA in the germline V gene. Trimming pared 4 bases from V and 6 bases from J, leaving 14 bases between. The length of the CDR3 is 14 residues. CDR3: CASSSLLSRDTQYF. For the CDR3, the DNA is TGTGCCAGCAGCTCTCTGCTGAGTCGGGATACGCAGTATTTT. Based on the CDR3 plus reference TRBV7-2 and TRBJ2-3, the full variable domain is GAGVSQSPSNKVTEKGKDVELRCDPISGHTALYWYRQSLGQGLEFLIYFQGNSAPDKSGLPSDRFSAERTGGSVSTLTIQRTQQEDSAVYLCASSSLLSRDTQYFGPGTRLTVL.

The genes are TRBV5-1 and TRBJ2-7, with 8 bases aligning to TRBD2. The CDR3 consists of 13 residues. Germline CDR1 and CDR2: SGHRS and YFSETQ. V lost 6 bases, J lost 9 bases, and 11 bases stayed unmatched. The CDR3 DNA reads TGCGCCAGCAAACCGATTAGCGGGGATGTGCAGTACTTC. It is translated as CASKPISGDVQYF. The entire variable domain, with the rest obtained from reference TRBV5-1 and TRBJ2-7, is as follows: KAGVTQTPRYLIKTRGQQVTLSCSPISGHRSVSWYQQTPGQGLQFLFEYFSETQRNKGNFPGRFSGRQFSNSRSEMNVSTLELGDSALYLCASKPISGDVQYFGPGTRLTVT.

A few counts support this clonotype. The chain joins TRBV20-1 to TRBJ2-7, with D possibly being TRBD1 or TRBD2 (5 bases each). This CDR3 is 13 amino acids long. Trimming removed 4 bases from V and 6 bases from J, with 16 bases in between. The germline CDR1 and CDR2 sequences are DFQATT and SNEGSKA (reference sequence). CDR3 protein: CSAIGASLPEQYF. CDR3 nucleotide sequence: TGCAGTGCTATCGGGGCTAGCTTACCCGAGCAGTACTTC.

The V and J genes are TRBV5-1 and TRBJ2-1; tentatively, D is TRBD2 (6 bases). Trimming removed 3 bases from V and 8 bases from J, with 12 bases in between. The CDR3 is 13 residues long. Germline-derived CDR1 and CDR2 are SGHRS and YFSETQ. The CDR3 DNA sequence: TGCGCCAGCAGCTCCTTAGCGGATGATGAGCAGTTCTTC. Translating gives CASSSLADDEQFF. Filled out from reference TRBV5-1 and TRBJ2-1, the complete variable domain reads KAGVTQTPRYLIKTRGQQVTLSCSPISGHRSVSWYQQTPGQGLQFLFEYFSETQRNKGNFPGRFSGRQFSNSRSEMNVSTLELGDSALYLCASSSLADDEQFFGPGTRLTVL.

In the case of this clonotype: Being one base from a much bigger clone, this may be a read error. The chain uses TRBV6-2 or TRBV6-3 and TRBJ2-2, with D possibly being TRBD1 (5 bases). Germline V gives CDR1 MNHEY, CDR2 SVGEGT. The CDR3 extends over 16 amino acids. CDR3 sequence: CAGSYRPERGTGELFF. Here the CDR3 DNA reads TGTGCCGGCAGCTACCGGCCTGAAAGGGGCACCGGGGAGCTGTTTTTT.

This chain connects TRBV11-2 to TRBJ2-4; a possible D gene is TRBD1 (5 bases). The CDR3 extends over 15 amino acids. Germline V gene sequence: CDR1 SGHAT, CDR2 FQNNGV. The V end lost 5 bases, the J end lost 3 bases, and 14 bases lay between the germline ends. CDR3 bases: TGTGCCAGCAGCCTTCAGGGCTTGGGCAAAAACATTCAGTACTTC. Protein product: CASSLQGLGKNIQYF.

This clonotype was detected ten times or more. The chain combines TRBV19 with TRBJ1-2, with 9 positions matching TRBD1. Germline assignment: CDR1 LNHDA and CDR2 SQIVND (reference sequence). J lost 2 bases, V lost 5 bases, and 6 bases had no gene match. CDR3 length equals 15 residues. Here the CDR3 reads CASSQQGAMNYGYTF. Here the CDR3 DNA reads TGTGCCAGTAGTCAACAGGGGGCGATGAACTATGGCTACACCTTC.

The chain couples TRBV12-3 or TRBV12-4 to TRBJ1-2; D possibly corresponds to TRBD1 (6 bases). V was pared by 5 bases and J by 8 bases, with 21 bases between. The CDR3 runs to 15 residues. CDR3: CASSAGGGLGFGYTF. CDR3 nucleotides: TGTGCCAGCAGTGCGGGTGGGGGCCTTGGCTTCGGCTACACCTTC.

Written as DNA, the CDR3 is TGTGCCAGCAGCCAGACAGGAGAAGCTTTCTTT. Translated, it gives CASSQTGEAFF. This chain uses TRBV7-2 with TRBJ1-1; possible D gene TRBD1, 6 bases. The CDR3 covers 11 residues. Trimming cost V 5 bases and J 8 bases, with 9 bases left between them. Germline CDR1 and CDR2: SGHTA and FQGNSA.

This clonotype was counted at least ten times. The chain recombines TRBV5-4 with TRBJ1-2; a possible D gene is TRBD1 (6 bases). The CDR3 runs to 16 residues. Germline V gives CDR1 SGHNT, CDR2 YYREEE (reference sequence). Trimming shortened V by 5 bases and J by 5 bases, and 22 bases separated the two germline ends. The CDR3 loop is CASSPWGRGAGYGYTF. CDR3 bases: TGTGCCAGCAGTCCTTGGGGTCGGGGGGCTGGATATGGCTACACCTTC.

This clonotype was counted between two and nine times. Germline is not matched at one junction end, which may reflect a read error. The genes are TRBV15 and TRBJ1-3; D is undetermined. The CDR3 is 11 amino acids. Germline V gene data show CDR1 as LNHNV and CDR2 as YYDKDF (reference sequence). The CDR3 nucleotides read TGTGCCACCAGCAGAGGTGGGAGAGCGGATTTT. It yields the protein CATSRGGRADF.

Ten or more counts support this clonotype. The chain joins TRBV11-1 to TRBJ1-1; the D is unclear. The CDR3 runs to 14 residues. V was shortened by 5 bases and J by 3 bases, with 13 bases between the two germline ends. Germline assignment: CDR1 SGHAT and CDR2 FQDESV (reference sequence). The CDR3 region has the DNA TGTGCCAGCAGCCCCGGTCTGTGGTACACTGAAGCTTTCTTT. Translation gives CASSPGLWYTEAFF.

This clonotype was picked up many times. The J gene is TRBJ1-1, the V gene TRBV7-2, with a weak D call TRBD1 (5 bases). The CDR3 consists of 14 residues. V lost 1 base to trimming and J lost 1 base, with 7 bases between them. Germline lookup yields CDR1 SGHTA and CDR2 FQGNSA. The CDR3 nucleotides read TGTGCCAGCAGCTTAGGAAGGGGGAACACTGAAGCTTTCTTT. Protein product: CASSLGRGNTEAFF.

As for this clonotype: Being one base from a much bigger clone, this may be a read error. The genes are TRBV12-5 and TRBJ2-3; 11 bases map to TRBD2. Germline V gives CDR1 LGHNT, CDR2 FRNRAP. The CDR3 covers 14 residues. This CDR3 reads CASGSGTSGGTQCF. CDR3 DNA: TGTGCTAGTGGTTCGGGGACTAGCGGAGGTACGCAGTGTTTT.

In nucleotides, the CDR3 is TGTGCCATCAGTGATCCGGGCCTTAGCTCTGGAAACACCATATATTTT. Translating gives CAISDPGLSSGNTIYF. V and J are TRBV10-3 and TRBJ1-3; D not certain. The CDR3 is 16 residues long. V was trimmed by 3 bases and J by 0 bases, leaving 12 bases between them. Germline-derived CDR1 and CDR2 are ENHRY and SYGVKD.

To note about this clonotype: A much larger clone is a single base away; this may be a read error. The rearrangement links TRBV27 to TRBJ2-3, with D possibly being TRBD1 (6 bases). The CDR3 loop spans 12 amino acids. The germline gives CDR1 MNHEY, CDR2 SMNVEV (reference sequence). The CDR3 protein is CASSGQTETQYF. Written as DNA, the CDR3 is TGTGCCAGCAGCGGACAGACAGAGACGCAGTATTTT.

This clonotype was counted only a few times. The gene calls are TRBV19 and TRBJ2-7, with a tentative D call TRBD1 (5 bases). The germline V gene encodes CDR1 LNHDA and CDR2 SQIVND (reference sequence). Between the trimmed V and J ends, which lost 6 bases and 7 bases, there was a span of 16 bases. There are 13 residues in the CDR3. CDR3 coding DNA: TGTGCCAGTAGCGAAGGAGCAGGGTTGGAGCAGTACTTC. Its protein product is CASSEGAGLEQYF.

Details on this clonotype: Given a much more abundant clone one base away, this may be a read error. V and J are TRBV6-1 and TRBJ1-2; weak D call: TRBD1 (6 bases). The ends were cut back, 5 bases at V and 5 bases at J, with 15 bases in the middle. This CDR3 is 14 amino acids long. Germline V CDR1 and CDR2: MNHNS, SASEGT. The CDR3 protein is CASSLVPQGYGYTF. CDR3 coding DNA: TGTGCCAGCAGTCTCGTCCCACAGGGTTATGGCTACACCTTC.

The chain uses TRBV2 and TRBJ1-4; no firm D call. CDR1 is SNHLY and CDR2 is FYNNEI in the germline V gene. The CDR3 runs 13 residues. V dropped 3 bases and J dropped 8 bases, with 10 bases sitting between them. CDR3 residues: CASSDRVDEKLFF. Here the CDR3 DNA reads TGTGCCAGCAGTGATAGGGTGGACGAAAAACTGTTTTTT.

The chain has TRBV9 and TRBJ2-5, with D tentatively TRBD1 or TRBD2 (5 bases each). The V end was cut by 5 bases, the J end by 5 bases, with 16 bases between. The CDR3 runs to 14 residues. CDR1 is SGDLS, CDR2 YYNGEE, per germline. The CDR3: CASSLSGPRETQYF. The CDR3 DNA reads TGTGCCAGCAGTTTATCGGGGCCGCGGGAGACCCAGTACTTC.

This clonotype was detected many times. The genes are TRBV25-1 and TRBJ1-1; D remains unclear. There are 14 residues in the CDR3. CDR1 is MGHDK, CDR2 SYGVNS, per germline. V dropped 7 bases and J dropped 3 bases, with 15 bases sitting between them. In nucleotides, the CDR3 is TGTGCCAGCATGACGAGGGTATCGGACACTGAAGCTTTCTTT. Its protein product is CASMTRVSDTEAFF.

At least ten counts were recorded for this clonotype. The gene calls are TRBV6-5 and TRBJ1-2; TRBD1 agrees at 7 bases. CDR1 is MNHEY and CDR2 is SVGAGI in the germline V gene. The CDR3 runs to 13 residues. Unmatched junction bases numbered 11, after V lost 4 bases and J lost 12 bases. The CDR3 bases are TGTGCCAGCAGTTCCCAACAACAGGGGTTCAACACCTTC. It encodes CASSSQQQGFNTF.

The sample holds many counts of this clonotype. J is TRBJ2-1 and V is TRBV7-9; TRBD1 matches at 8 bases. V shed 5 bases, J shed 3 bases, and the junction held 6 bases outside the gene matches. The CDR3 extends over 15 amino acids. Germline CDR1 is SEHNR and CDR2 is FQNEAQ (reference sequence). The CDR3 DNA follows: TGTGCCAGCAGCCCAGGGGGCATAATCTACAATGAGCAGTTCTTC. Translating gives CASSPGGIIYNEQFF.